The 22 T cell receptor beta chains below come from one sample, sequenced in a study of control samples from healthy donors and cancer patients. Produced via immunoSEQ multiplex PCR; TCRdb's table is partial and in-frame only. Of about 150,000 clones listed, around 92% are singletons. Sequencing was done on a sample of blood. These receptors were obtained from a woman aged 40 to 50 in good health.

This chain uses TRBV28 with TRBJ1-1, with 9 bases matching TRBD1. J was trimmed by 10 bases and V by 3 bases; bases with no gene match: 6. The CDR3 is 13 amino acids. Germline lookup yields CDR1 MDHEN and CDR2 SYDVKM. The CDR3 nucleotides read TGTGCCAGCAGTTTTGACAGGGGGACTCTAGCTTTCTTT. Translation gives CASSFDRGTLAFF. The variable domain in full, with the rest retrieved from reference TRBV28 and TRBJ1-1, is DVKVTQSSRYLVKRTGEKVFLECVQDMDHENMFWYRQDPGLGLRLIYFSYDVKMKEKGDIPEGYSVSREKKERFSLILESASTNQTSMYLCASSFDRGTLAFFGQGTRLTVV.

This chain uses TRBV19 with TRBJ2-2; TRBD1 matches 7 bases. The CDR3 sequence is 16 residues long. Germline CDR1 reads LNHDA; CDR2 reads SQIVND (reference sequence). Trimming removed 7 bases from V and 2 bases from J; junction bases left unmatched: 10. CDR3 residues: CASTLVGQPNTGELFF. In DNA, the CDR3 is TGTGCCAGTACCCTGGTGGGACAGCCAAACACCGGGGAGCTGTTTTTT.

The CDR3 region is CASGLVAGGNYLYEQYF. The CDR3, as DNA: TGTGCTAGTGGTTTGGTGGCGGGGGGCAATTATCTCTACGAGCAGTACTTC. V and J are TRBV12-5 and TRBJ2-7; the match to TRBD2 covers 8 bases. With V trimmed by 0 bases and J by 3 bases, 10 bases remained unmatched. Germline V lookup: CDR1 LGHNT, CDR2 FRNRAP. This CDR3 spans 17 amino acids.

The genes are TRBV19 and TRBJ2-1, with D uncertain. The V gene's germline CDR1 is LNHDA and CDR2 SQIVND (reference sequence). V dropped 3 bases and J dropped 6 bases, with 6 bases sitting between them. CDR3 length: 12 amino acids. CDR3: CASSMRSNEQFF. DNA of the CDR3: TGTGCCAGTAGTATGAGGTCCAATGAGCAGTTCTTC.

The rearrangement uses TRBV5-1 and TRBJ1-2; 7 bases match TRBD1. This CDR3 contains 17 residues. CDR1 and CDR2 from the germline V gene are SGHRS and YFSETQ. The V and J ends lost 2 bases and 6 bases, in that order; junction bases with no gene match: 16. CDR3 sequence: CASSFPGRDRVEDGYTF. For the CDR3, the DNA is TGCGCCAGCAGCTTCCCGGGCCGTGACAGGGTCGAGGATGGCTACACCTTC.

This chain joins TRBV11-3 and TRBJ2-1; the match to TRBD2 covers 15 bases. Germline CDR1 SGHNT, CDR2 YENEEA. Trimming cost V 1 base and J 12 bases; bases outside gene matches: 4. The CDR3 consists of 15 residues. Here the CDR3 DNA reads TGTGCCAGCAGCTTAGGGACTAGCGGGGGGGCCGGGCAGTTCTTC. The encoded protein is CASSLGTSGGAGQFF.

This clone was detected only once. J is TRBJ2-5 and V is TRBV2; D not certain. The germline gives CDR1 SNHLY, CDR2 FYNNEI. Trimming took 4 bases from V and 1 from J, leaving 7 bases between them. The CDR3 has 13 amino acids. The CDR3 protein is CASSVRIQETQYF. CDR3 coding DNA: TGTGCCAGCAGTGTTCGGATCCAAGAGACCCAGTACTTC. The entire variable domain, with the rest obtained from reference TRBV2 and TRBJ2-5, is as follows: EPEVTQTPSHQVTQMGQEVILRCVPISNHLYFYWYRQILGQKVEFLVSFYNNEISEKSEIFDDQFSVERPDGSNFTLKIRSTKLEDSAMYFCASSVRIQETQYFGPGTRLLVL.

The CDR3 reads CASSQAQGAGEKLFF. The CDR3 bases are TGTGCCAGCAGCCAAGCTCAGGGGGCAGGTGAAAAACTGTTTTTT. The V and J genes are TRBV4-2 and TRBJ1-4, with 8 bases aligning to TRBD1. Germline assignment: CDR1 LGHNA and CDR2 YNFKEQ. The CDR3 has 15 residues. V shed 1 base, J shed 7 bases, and the junction held 5 bases outside the gene matches.

In nucleotides, the CDR3 is TGTGCCAGCAGCTTATTGACCCAGAGCGACTATGGCTACACCTTC. Amino acids: CASSLLTQSDYGYTF. The chain joins TRBV11-2 to TRBJ1-2, with unresolved D. The CDR3 is 15 residues long. V was pared by 2 bases and J by 3 bases, with 13 bases between. The V gene's germline CDR1 is SGHAT and CDR2 FQNNGV.

The chain uses TRBV7-9 and TRBJ1-3; maybe TRBD1 (6 bases). V lost 11 bases and J lost 4, with 15 bases in between. There are 13 residues in the CDR3. Germline CDR1 and CDR2: SEHNR and FQNEAQ (reference sequence). The CDR3 sequence: CAAQRTVGNTIYF. CDR3 in DNA: TGTGCCGCCCAAAGGACAGTCGGAAACACCATATATTTT.

The V gene is TRBV30, the J gene TRBJ1-3; D call uncertain. The CDR3 is 15 amino acids. CDR1 GTSNPN and CDR2 SVGIG come from the germline V gene (reference sequence). V lost 0 bases, J lost 4 bases, and 13 bases lay in between. CDR3 nucleotides: TGTGCCTGGAGTGTTTGGCGAATGAACGGAAACACCATATATTTT. The encoded protein is CAWSVWRMNGNTIYF.

This chain joins TRBV3-1 (or the pseudogene TRBV3-2) and TRBJ2-1; TRBD2 matches 15 bases. Germline lookup yields CDR1 LGHDT and CDR2 YNNKEL (reference sequence). The CDR3 is 17 residues long. Unmatched junction bases numbered 11, after V lost 5 bases and J lost 9 bases. CDR3 DNA: TGTGCCAGCAGCTTACGGACTAGCGGGGGGGCGGCAAGTGAGCAGTTCTTC. This codes for CASSLRTSGGAASEQFF.

The chain links TRBV6-1 to TRBJ1-1; 8 bases align to TRBD1. Germline V lookup: CDR1 MNHNS, CDR2 SASEGT. The length of the CDR3 is 16 residues. V dropped 2 bases and J dropped 1; count of bases not matched to a gene: 6. The CDR3 nucleotides are TGTGCCAGCAGTGAACCCTGGGACAGGAAGAACACTGAAGCTTTCTTT. Residues: CASSEPWDRKNTEAFF.

The V call is TRBV23-1, the J call TRBJ2-2; no clear D. TRBV23-1 is treated as an ORF (open reading frame) with a function not yet certain. CDR3 length: 15 amino acids. V lost 0 bases and J lost 3, with 8 bases in between. The CDR3: CASSQSPKHTGELFF. DNA for the CDR3: TGCGCCAGCAGTCAATCCCCGAAACACACCGGGGAGCTGTTTTTT.

V gene TRBV10-3 combines with J gene TRBJ2-5; TRBD1 agrees at 9 bases. V shed 3 bases and J 6 bases; nucleotides not matched to a gene: 5. CDR1 ENHRY and CDR2 SYGVKD come from the germline V gene. The CDR3 has 14 residues. The CDR3 is CAISDTGGSQTQYF. CDR3 sequence (DNA): TGTGCCATCAGTGATACAGGGGGCTCGCAGACCCAGTACTTC.

This clone is a singleton in its sample. The genes are TRBV2 and TRBJ1-5, with 11 bases aligning to TRBD1. With V trimmed by 4 bases and J by 5 bases, 4 bases remained unmatched. Germline V gene data show CDR1 as SNHLY and CDR2 as FYNNEI. There are 15 residues in the CDR3. In nucleotides, the CDR3 is TGTGCCAGCAGTGCTGGGACAGGGGGGTATCAGCCCCAGCATTTT. Translated, it gives CASSAGTGGYQPQHF.

The chain employs TRBV9 and TRBJ1-2; 9 nucleotides align to TRBD1. V trimming: 0 bases; J trimming: 7 bases; junction bases outside the gene matches: 7. The CDR3 has 15 residues. Germline lookup yields CDR1 SGDLS and CDR2 YYNGEE. This CDR3 is CASSVGGTGSGGYTF. Written as DNA, the CDR3 is TGTGCCAGCAGCGTAGGCGGGACAGGGTCGGGTGGCTACACCTTC. Complete variable domain (other parts from reference TRBV9 and TRBJ1-2): DSGVTQTPKHLITATGQRVTLRCSPRSGDLSVYWYQQSLDQGLQFLIQYYNGEERAKGNILERFSAQQFPDLHSELNLSSLELGDSALYFCASSVGGTGSGGYTFGSGTRLTVV.

This clone has only a few counts. This chain connects TRBV2 to TRBJ1-1; tentatively, D is TRBD1 (5 bases). The germline gives CDR1 SNHLY, CDR2 FYNNEI. V was clipped by 6 bases and J by 4 bases, with 15 bases between them. The CDR3 consists of 14 residues. CDR3 sequence (DNA): TGTGCCAGCAGAGCAGGGTGGGGGAGCACTGAAGCTTTCTTT. Amino acids: CASRAGWGSTEAFF.

The chain uses TRBV5-1 and TRBJ2-7, with D perhaps matching TRBD1 (5 bases). Germline loops: CDR1 SGHRS, CDR2 YFSETQ. The V end was cut by 2 bases, the J end by 3 bases, with 12 bases between. The CDR3 has 14 amino acids. CDR3 amino acids: CASSLVDRGYEQYF. As DNA, the CDR3 is TGCGCCAGCAGCTTAGTCGACAGAGGCTACGAGCAGTACTTC.

By its share, this clone is medium-sized (0.01 to 0.1%). V is TRBV4-1 and J is TRBJ2-7; 10 positions match TRBD1. CDR3 length equals 15 residues. V dropped 1 base and J dropped 3; count of bases not matched to a gene: 3. Germline lookup yields CDR1 MGHRA and CDR2 YSYEKL. The CDR3 is CASSQGQGAFYEQYF. The CDR3 bases are TGCGCCAGCAGCCAAGGACAGGGGGCATTCTACGAGCAGTACTTC.

V and J are TRBV5-4 and TRBJ1-6, with 9 bases that match TRBD1. Germline V gene sequence: CDR1 SGHNT, CDR2 YYREEE (reference sequence). The CDR3 totals 15 residues. After removal of 4 bases from V and 8 bases from J, the junction contained 7 bases not matched to a gene. As DNA, the CDR3 is TGTGCCAGCAGCCTGATCGACAGGGGGGATTCACCCCTCCACTTT. This sequence encodes CASSLIDRGDSPLHF.

The V and J genes are TRBV28 and TRBJ2-1; 12 bases align to TRBD2. J was trimmed by 2 bases and V by 5 bases; bases with no gene match: 10. The CDR3 consists of 18 residues. Germline V gene sequence: CDR1 MDHEN, CDR2 SYDVKM. CDR3 coding DNA: TGTGCCAGCAGTCGACAGACTAGCGGGGGCCCCACCTACAATGAGCAGTTCTTC. As protein: CASSRQTSGGPTYNEQFF.